These 26 T cell receptor beta chains share one sample of origin, sequenced in a study of T cell changes during pregnancy in multiple sclerosis. Produced via immunoSEQ multiplex PCR; TCRdb's table is partial and in-frame only. Of some 100,000 clones in the sample, 75% to 95% were seen once. The specimen comprised peripheral blood, sampled in the second trimester of pregnancy. These TCRs come from a female donor with multiple sclerosis, enrolled in a pregnancy study.

This chain links TRBV2 with TRBJ2-1, with 8 positions matching TRBD1. The CDR3 extends over 13 amino acids. V trimming: 7 bases; J trimming: 13 bases; junction bases outside the gene matches: 12. Germline V gene data show CDR1 as SNHLY and CDR2 as FYNNEI. CDR3 in DNA: TGTGCCAGCACAGGCAGGGGGCGATCCCGCCAGTTCTTC. It codes for CASTGRGRSRQFF.

This chain uses TRBV5-4 with TRBJ2-2; TRBD1 matches at 9 bases. The CDR3 length is 15 residues. In germline, CDR1 is SGHNT, CDR2 YYREEE (reference sequence). V was pared by 3 bases and J by 1 base, with 1 base of the junction left unmatched. The CDR3 DNA reads TGTGCCAGCAGCTCGGACAGGGGGAACACCGGGGAGCTGTTTTTT. As protein: CASSSDRGNTGELFF.

V gene TRBV14 combines with J gene TRBJ1-3; D is possibly TRBD1 (6 bases). CDR3 size: 16 residues. V was shortened by 1 base and J by 2 bases, with 12 bases between the two germline ends. Germline lookup yields CDR1 SGHDN and CDR2 FVKESK. The CDR3 region has the DNA TGTGCCAGCAGCCAAGCATCAGGGGTCACTGGAAACACCATATATTTT. It is translated as CASSQASGVTGNTIYF.

This clone has just a few counts. The chain combines TRBV29-1 with TRBJ1-1; D call uncertain. Per germline, CDR1 SQVTM and CDR2 ANQGSEA. The CDR3 is made up of 13 amino acids. The V end was cut by 4 bases, the J end by 0 bases, with 9 bases between. The CDR3 reads CSVAGILNTEAFF. The CDR3 DNA reads TGCAGCGTTGCCGGGATCCTGAACACTGAAGCTTTCTTT.

The chain is built from TRBV5-1 and TRBJ2-1; 9 nucleotides match TRBD1. Per the germline V gene, CDR1 is SGHRS and CDR2 is YFSETQ. The CDR3 spans 15 residues. V shed 2 bases and J 8 bases; nucleotides not matched to a gene: 8. Here the CDR3 DNA reads TGCGCCAGCAGCTTTGGGACAGGGATACTTGATGAGCAGTTCTTC. Translation: CASSFGTGILDEQFF.

The genes are TRBV27 and TRBJ1-1, with D uncertain. Germline CDR1 MNHEY, CDR2 SMNVEV (reference sequence). The CDR3 has 15 residues. V was trimmed by 5 bases and J by 5 bases, leaving 18 bases between them. CDR3: CASSRSNRPTTEAFF. As DNA, the CDR3 is TGTGCCAGCAGTCGGTCGAACAGACCAACAACTGAAGCTTTCTTT.

The sample holds one count of this clone. The chain employs TRBV19 and TRBJ2-3; 8 bases map to TRBD2. This CDR3 spans 15 amino acids. The germline CDR1 and CDR2 sequences are LNHDA and SQIVND (reference sequence). Losses at the gene ends were 6 bases for V and 4 bases for J; bases not matched to a gene: 9. CDR3 in amino acids: CASRTAGAIPDTQYF. DNA of the CDR3: TGTGCCAGTAGGACAGCGGGAGCGATCCCAGATACGCAGTATTTT.

The chain links TRBV2 to TRBJ2-2, with 9 positions matching TRBD2. CDR1 SNHLY and CDR2 FYNNEI come from the germline V gene. The CDR3 is 15 amino acids. Trimming removed 3 bases from V and 1 base from J; junction bases left unmatched: 0. The CDR3 loop reads CASSETSGNTGELFF. In DNA, the CDR3 is TGTGCCAGCAGTGAGACTAGCGGGAACACCGGGGAGCTGTTTTTT.

A few counts support this clone. The chain is built from TRBV6-6 and TRBJ2-7, with TRBD1 matching 10 bases. There are 16 residues in the CDR3. The germline V gene encodes CDR1 MNHNY and CDR2 SVGAGI (reference sequence). Trimming took 2 bases from V and 6 from J; bases not matched to a gene: 10. CDR3: CASSYHNPGQGSEQYF. CDR3 in DNA: TGTGCCAGCAGTTACCACAATCCGGGACAGGGGAGCGAGCAGTACTTC.

The chain is built from TRBV11-2 and TRBJ2-1, with a possible D match to TRBD2 (7 bases). This CDR3 spans 15 amino acids. Trimming took 2 bases from V and 5 from J, leaving 13 bases between them. Germline CDR1 is SGHAT and CDR2 is FQNNGV. The CDR3 region is CASSLWGGTNNEQFF. The CDR3 DNA reads as TGTGCCAGCAGCTTATGGGGAGGGACAAACAATGAGCAGTTCTTC.

As regards this clone: Additional DNA sequences in this sample encode the identical CDR3. The V gene is TRBV6-6, the J gene TRBJ2-5; D gene uncertain. The germline V gene encodes CDR1 MNHNY and CDR2 SVGAGI (reference sequence). The CDR3 has 12 amino acids. The ends were cut back, 2 bases at V and 5 bases at J, with 6 bases in the middle. The CDR3 region has the DNA TGTGCCAGCAGTTACAGTCGGGAGACCCAGTACTTC. This translates into CASSYSRETQYF.

This chain connects TRBV28 to TRBJ1-1; D may be TRBD1 (5 bases). V dropped 6 bases and J dropped 5 bases, with 16 bases sitting between them. Looked up from germline, CDR1 is MDHEN and CDR2 is SYDVKM. The CDR3 is 14 residues long. CDR3 bases: TGTGCCAGCAGCTGGGTCAGGGTCGCGACTGAAGCTTTCTTT. Translating it yields CASSWVRVATEAFF. The full variable domain, completed using reference TRBV28 and TRBJ1-1, is DVKVTQSSRYLVKRTGEKVFLECVQDMDHENMFWYRQDPGLGLRLIYFSYDVKMKEKGDIPEGYSVSREKKERFSLILESASTNQTSMYLCASSWVRVATEAFFGQGTRLTVV.

CDR3 amino acids: CASSSDRGRPYEQYF. CDR3 bases: TGTGCCAGCAGCTCAGACCGCGGGAGACCGTACGAGCAGTACTTC. The chain has TRBV28 and TRBJ2-7; TRBD2 matches 7 bases. The CDR3 has 15 residues. The germline CDR1 and CDR2 sequences are MDHEN and SYDVKM. The J segment lost 4 bases and the V segment lost 6 bases, leaving 12 bases of the junction unmatched.

The V gene is TRBV11-2, the J gene TRBJ2-7; 8 nucleotides agree with TRBD1. J was trimmed by 1 base and V by 4 bases; bases with no gene match: 3. Germline loops: CDR1 SGHAT, CDR2 FQNNGV. The CDR3 loop spans 14 amino acids. The CDR3 DNA reads TGTGCCAGCAGCTACTACAGGGGGTCCTACGAGCAGTACTTC. Protein: CASSYYRGSYEQYF.

In its sample, this clone was seen once. The chain links TRBV18 to TRBJ1-1, with a tentative D call TRBD1 (5 bases). CDR1 and CDR2 from the germline V gene are KGHSH and LQKENI. The CDR3 extends over 13 amino acids. V lost 1 base and J lost 5, with 8 bases in between. In DNA, the CDR3 is TGTGCCAGCTCACCACTCCGGGGGACTGAAGCTTTCTTT. Its translation is CASSPLRGTEAFF. Looking up the rest from reference TRBV18 and TRBJ1-1 gives the full variable domain: NAGVMQNPRHLVRRRGQEARLRCSPMKGHSHVYWYRQLPEEGLKFMVYLQKENIIDESGMPKERFSAEFPKEGPSILRIQQVVRGDSAAYFCASSPLRGTEAFFGQGTRLTVV.

The rearrangement uses TRBV6-6 and TRBJ2-3; no firm D call. Germline CDR1 reads MNHNY; CDR2 reads SVGAGI (reference sequence). The CDR3 consists of 14 residues. V lost 6 bases and J 1 base, leaving 11 bases between the germline ends. The CDR3 loop reads CASRVGFRTDTQYF. The CDR3 DNA reads as TGTGCCAGCAGGGTCGGGTTTCGCACAGATACGCAGTATTTT.

The chain joins TRBV6-5 to TRBJ1-1; TRBD1 might be the D (6 bases). Deletions cut 8 bases from V and 4 bases from J, with 17 bases between. The germline V gene has CDR1 MNHEY and CDR2 SVGAGI. The CDR3 is made up of 14 amino acids. Here the CDR3 reads CASSSDSRVTEAFF. CDR3 bases: TGTGCCAGCTCTTCGGACAGTCGGGTCACTGAAGCTTTCTTT.

The rearrangement joins TRBV27 to TRBJ2-1; 7 bases line up with TRBD2. The CDR3 has 14 amino acids. Germline assignment: CDR1 MNHEY and CDR2 SMNVEV (reference sequence). Trimming took 2 bases from V and 4 from J; bases not matched to a gene: 2. The CDR3: CASSLLAEYNEQFF. CDR3 nucleotide sequence: TGTGCCAGCAGTTTACTAGCGGAATACAATGAGCAGTTCTTC.

The chain uses TRBV28 and TRBJ2-7; 10 positions agree with TRBD2. The CDR3 runs to 15 residues. Germline V lookup: CDR1 MDHEN, CDR2 SYDVKM. V lost 2 bases and J lost 3; bases outside the gene matches: 4. This CDR3 is CASSLVPSGSYEQYF. The CDR3 DNA reads as TGTGCCAGCAGTTTAGTCCCTAGCGGGAGCTACGAGCAGTACTTC.

Note on this clone: One end of the junction varies from germline; a read error may be responsible. This same CDR3 is encoded by further DNA sequences in the sample. The rearrangement joins TRBV7-7 to TRBJ2-6; maybe TRBD2 (6 bases). This CDR3 region has 15 residues. CDR1 and CDR2 from the germline V gene are SSHAT and FNYEAQ (reference sequence). CDR3 in amino acids: CASSLGGSGANVLTF. CDR3 bases: TGTGCTAGCAGCTTGGGGGGCTCTGGGGCCAACGTCCTGACTTTC.

V usage is TRBV14 and J usage is TRBJ2-7, with a possible D match to TRBD2 (5 bases). This CDR3 has 14 amino acids. Germline V gene data show CDR1 as SGHDN and CDR2 as FVKESK. The V and J ends lost 3 bases and 7 bases respectively, with 16 bases between them. CDR3 loop: CASSHGGSWGEQYF. DNA of the CDR3: TGTGCCAGCAGCCACGGAGGATCTTGGGGTGAGCAGTACTTC.

This chain uses TRBV4-1 with TRBJ2-7; TRBD1 matches at 10 bases. The CDR3 contains 15 residues. Germline CDR1 MGHRA, CDR2 YSYEKL. Trimming at V came to 5 bases and at J to 1 base, leaving 5 bases not matched to a gene. For the CDR3, the DNA is TGCGCCAGCAGCTTTACGGGACAGGGGTCCTACGAGCAGTACTTC. Its protein is CASSFTGQGSYEQYF.

The rearrangement links TRBV6-1 to TRBJ2-7; TRBD1 matches at 7 bases. CDR3 size: 17 residues. Germline V gene lookup returns CDR1 MNHNS and CDR2 SASEGT. V was pared by 0 bases and J by 4 bases, with 12 bases of the junction left unmatched. The DNA of the CDR3 is TGTGCCAGCAGTGAAGCGGCAGGGGGTCCCTCTCTGTACGAGCAGTACTTC. Translated: CASSEAAGGPSLYEQYF.

The chain recombines TRBV5-4 with TRBJ2-7; TRBD2 matches 8 bases. Germline CDR1 reads SGHNT; CDR2 reads YYREEE (reference sequence). The CDR3 consists of 14 residues. V gave up 3 bases and J gave up 5 bases; unmatched junction bases: 7. This chain's CDR3 is CASSSSGSPNEQYF. DNA for the CDR3: TGTGCCAGCAGCTCAAGCGGGAGCCCCAACGAGCAGTACTTC.

This clone occurred once. V usage is TRBV25-1 and J usage is TRBJ2-7, with D perhaps TRBD1 (6 bases). Germline V gene data show CDR1 as MGHDK and CDR2 as SYGVNS. V was shortened by 7 bases and J by 0 bases, with 7 bases between the two germline ends. The CDR3 is 12 residues long. The CDR3, as DNA: TGTGCCAGCACAGGGGACTCCTACGAGCAGTACTTC. Protein product: CASTGDSYEQYF.

The chain combines TRBV11-2 with TRBJ2-1, with D possibly TRBD1 on 6 matching bases. This CDR3 has 16 amino acids. V was trimmed by 4 bases and J by 7 bases, leaving 20 bases between them. CDR1 is SGHAT, CDR2 FQNNGV, per germline. The DNA for the CDR3 is TGTGCCAGCAGCTCCCTTGGGGGCGATAGTCGAAATGAGCAGTTCTTC. Encoded protein: CASSSLGGDSRNEQFF. Combining the CDR3 with reference TRBV11-2 and TRBJ2-1 gives the whole variable domain EAGVAQSPRYKIIEKRQSVAFWCNPISGHATLYWYQQILGQGPKLLIQFQNNGVVDDSQLPKDRFSAERLKGVDSTLKIQPAKLEDSAVYLCASSSLGGDSRNEQFFGPGTRLTVL.